Following are 3 T cell receptor beta chains from one sample sequenced in a study of vaccination and CD4 T cells after COVID-19. These TCRs' antigens remain unknown. Oncomine TCR Beta short-read sequencing was applied to DNA from cultured CD4+ T cells. Investigators obtained genomic DNA by extraction from cultured CD4+ T cells. Using its own MiXCR run on the PCR reads, TCRdb lists one record per CDR3 protein. The sample has under 11,000 distinct CDR3 sequences, under 35% seen once; the top ten hold roughly 19%. Treatment indicated: roughly 10-day PBMC culture with coronavirus spike peptide pools or control peptides (ViraFEST assay). Pre-COVID-19 pandemic sampling (2011-2018) yielded the unexposed donor's CD4+ T cells. Sequencing input: CD4+ T cells from blood, cultured in vitro. The receptors were sampled from a human donor in good health.

Relative to its sample, this clonotype is medium-sized. The rearrangement uses TRBV20-1 and TRBJ1-2; 11 nucleotides line up with TRBD1. CDR1 is DFQATT and CDR2 is SNEGSKA in the germline V gene (reference sequence). V lost 4 bases to trimming and J lost 0 bases; unmatched junction nucleotides: 7. CDR3 length: 16 amino acids. The CDR3 protein is CSATRRDRGSNYGYTF. The DNA for the CDR3 is TGCAGTGCTACCCGGCGGGACAGGGGGTCTAACTATGGCTACACCTTC.

This clonotype was seen only a few times. This chain links TRBV9 with TRBJ1-1; D not resolved. CDR3 length equals 13 residues. With 0 bases removed from V and 0 bases from J, the gap between germline ends came to 3 bases. Germline CDR1 and CDR2: SGDLS and YYNGEE. The CDR3 DNA follows: TGTGCCAGCAGCGTAGCCGTGAACACTGAAGCTTTCTTT. Translation: CASSVAVNTEAFF.

This chain uses TRBV4-2 with TRBJ1-4; tentative D call: TRBD1 (5 bases). Looked up from germline, CDR1 is LGHNA and CDR2 is YNFKEQ. The germline V and J ends were trimmed by 0 bases and 6 bases, with 11 bases remaining between them. CDR3 length: 15 amino acids. The CDR3 region is CASSQEGRGDEKLFF. The CDR3 bases are TGTGCCAGCAGCCAAGAGGGAAGAGGGGATGAAAAACTGTTTTTT.